Below are 29 T cell receptor beta chains sequenced from a single sample in a study of early T cells in non-severe SARS-CoV-2 infection. TCRdb independently ran MiXCR on the 5' RACE reads; one entry per CDR3 protein. The table lists approximately 62,000 distinct CDR3 sequences, around 13% of them singletons. Sequenced: whole blood. The receptors stem from an adult who was a healthcare worker with PCR-confirmed SARS-CoV-2 infection or an uninfected control (not recorded which).

This chain links TRBV7-8 with TRBJ1-5; D perhaps matches TRBD1 (5 bases). This CDR3 is 15 amino acids long. Between the trimmed V and J ends, which lost 5 bases and 0 bases, there was a span of 11 bases. CDR1 and CDR2 from the germline V gene are SGHVS and FQNEAQ. The CDR3 bases are TGTGCCAGCAGCCTGGACACCCTTAGCAATCAGCCCCAGCATTTT. Protein sequence: CASSLDTLSNQPQHF. The whole variable domain, remainder taken from reference TRBV7-8 and TRBJ1-5, is GAGVSQSPRYKVAKRGQDVALRCDPISGHVSLFWYQQALGQGPEFLTYFQNEAQLDKSGLPSDRFFAERPEGSVSTLKIQRTQQEDSAVYLCASSLDTLSNQPQHFGDGTRLSIL.

This clonotype was observed at least ten times. The V call is TRBV9, the J call TRBJ1-2; TRBD1 aligns across 7 bases. After removal of 4 bases from V and 0 bases from J, the junction contained 6 bases not matched to a gene. Germline V gene lookup returns CDR1 SGDLS and CDR2 YYNGEE. This CDR3 spans 15 amino acids. Here the CDR3 DNA reads TGTGCCAGCAGCCCACGACAGGGATCTAACTATGGCTACACCTTC. Protein sequence: CASSPRQGSNYGYTF.

The rearrangement uses TRBV11-2 and TRBJ1-6; 9 nucleotides line up with TRBD1. The CDR3 totals 17 residues. CDR1 and CDR2 (germline): SGHAT, FQNNGV. V lost 3 bases to trimming and J lost 5 bases; unmatched junction nucleotides: 8. The CDR3 DNA sequence: TGTGCCAGCAGCTTCGGATATACAGGGGGCAATAATTCACCCCTCCACTTT. This codes for CASSFGYTGGNNSPLHF.

This clonotype was observed a handful of times. The chain is built from TRBV12-3 or TRBV12-4 and TRBJ1-1; D gene ambiguous. V was trimmed by 3 bases and J by 12 bases, leaving 20 bases between them. This CDR3 is built from 14 residues. CDR3 bases: TGTGCCAGCAGTTTCGTCAGTGGAGGGCCGAGACCTTTCTTT. This gives the protein CASSFVSGGPRPFF.

This clonotype was observed at least ten times. The rearrangement uses TRBV28 and TRBJ2-1, with 16 nucleotides matching TRBD2. The CDR3 contains 15 residues. With 4 bases clipped from V and 8 bases from J, the junction kept 2 bases outside the gene matches. Germline CDR1 MDHEN, CDR2 SYDVKM. DNA of the CDR3: TGTGCCAGCAGTTGGGGACTAGCGGGAGGGCATGAGCAGTTCTTC. Protein: CASSWGLAGGHEQFF. The entire variable domain, with the rest obtained from reference TRBV28 and TRBJ2-1, is as follows: DVKVTQSSRYLVKRTGEKVFLECVQDMDHENMFWYRQDPGLGLRLIYFSYDVKMKEKGDIPEGYSVSREKKERFSLILESASTNQTSMYLCASSWGLAGGHEQFFGPGTRLTVL.

The chain has TRBV19 and TRBJ2-3; either TRBD1 or TRBD2 may fit D (5 bases each). Trimming shortened V by 2 bases and J by 4 bases, and 13 bases separated the two germline ends. CDR1 LNHDA and CDR2 SQIVND come from the germline V gene (reference sequence). CDR3 length: 15 amino acids. The CDR3 spells CASSIPRLGADTQYF. CDR3 bases: TGTGCCAGTAGTATACCGAGGTTGGGGGCAGATACGCAGTATTTT.

The rearrangement joins TRBV11-2 to TRBJ2-1; perhaps TRBD1 as D (7 bases). The CDR3 totals 15 residues. The V end lost 7 bases, the J end lost 7 bases, and 20 bases lay between the germline ends. CDR1 is SGHAT and CDR2 is FQNNGV in the germline V gene. The CDR3 DNA follows: TGTGCCAGCACCAGGGGGGTCCTAGAGTCGAATGAGCAGTTCTTC. Encoded protein: CASTRGVLESNEQFF.

At least ten counts were recorded for this clonotype. The chain joins TRBV7-9 to TRBJ1-6; D unclear. The germline V gene has CDR1 SEHNR and CDR2 FQNEAQ (reference sequence). CDR3 length: 15 amino acids. Trimming shortened V by 1 base and J by 7 bases, and 11 bases separated the two germline ends. Here the CDR3 reads CASSLVGVHNSPLHF. The CDR3 region has the DNA TGTGCCAGCAGCTTAGTGGGTGTGCACAATTCACCCCTCCACTTT.

The gene calls are TRBV20-1 and TRBJ1-5, with 9 bases matching TRBD1. Germline V gene data show CDR1 as DFQATT and CDR2 as SNEGSKA (reference sequence). The CDR3 loop spans 15 amino acids. Losses at the gene ends were 5 bases for V and 6 bases for J; bases not matched to a gene: 11. In DNA, the CDR3 is TGCAGTGCTGAGGTCTCAACAGGGGGCGTTCAGCCCCAGCATTTT. Its translation is CSAEVSTGGVQPQHF.

Many counts were recorded for this clonotype. The chain couples TRBV30 to TRBJ2-7; no definite D call. The CDR3 runs to 13 residues. Trimming cost V 0 bases and J 1 base, with 7 bases left between them. Looked up from germline, CDR1 is GTSNPN and CDR2 is SVGIG (reference sequence). The CDR3 loop reads CAWSVALSYEQYF. The CDR3 coding sequence is TGTGCCTGGAGTGTAGCACTGTCCTACGAGCAGTACTTC.

This clonotype was seen ten or more times. The DNA for the CDR3 is TGTGCCAGCTCACCACGGTTCTTTTCGTCATCTAGCGGTCTTCACACAGATACGCAGTATTTT. Translated, it gives CASSPRFFSSSSGLHTDTQYF. This rearrangement joins TRBV18 to TRBJ2-3; 7 nucleotides match TRBD2. CDR1 and CDR2 (germline): KGHSH, LQKENI. The junction had 21 bases not matched to a gene; V was cut back by 1 base and J by 2 bases. The CDR3 covers 21 residues.

This clonotype appeared many times. This chain links TRBV6-5 with TRBJ1-3; D remains ambiguous. Looked up from germline, CDR1 is MNHEY and CDR2 is SVGAGI. V was clipped by 5 bases and J by 4 bases, with 18 bases between them. The CDR3 loop spans 16 amino acids. The CDR3 reads CASSQRMQVSGNTIYF. CDR3 nucleotides: TGTGCCAGCAGTCAACGAATGCAGGTTTCAGGAAACACCATATATTTT.

This chain uses TRBV18 with TRBJ2-1; 9 nucleotides line up with TRBD1. CDR3 length equals 16 residues. The J segment lost 6 bases and the V segment lost 3 bases, leaving 9 bases of the junction unmatched. From germline, CDR1 is KGHSH and CDR2 LQKENI. CDR3 loop: CASSPLQGQGLNEQFF. The CDR3 DNA sequence: TGTGCCAGCTCACCTCTCCAGGGACAGGGTCTCAATGAGCAGTTCTTC. Full variable domain (missing parts from reference TRBV18 and TRBJ2-1): NAGVMQNPRHLVRRRGQEARLRCSPMKGHSHVYWYRQLPEEGLKFMVYLQKENIIDESGMPKERFSAEFPKEGPSILRIQQVVRGDSAAYFCASSPLQGQGLNEQFFGPGTRLTVL.

The table lists this clonotype with a few counts. J is TRBJ1-1 and V is TRBV4-1; D not resolved. The germline V and J ends were trimmed by 6 bases and 1 base, with 12 bases remaining between them. Germline lookup yields CDR1 MGHRA and CDR2 YSYEKL. The CDR3 totals 14 residues. The CDR3 DNA follows: TGCGCCAGCAGGGGTTTATTGAGGAACACTGAAGCTTTCTTT. Translating gives CASRGLLRNTEAFF.

This clonotype was seen a few times. The chain recombines TRBV2 with TRBJ2-7; D call uncertain. The V end was cut by 4 bases, the J end by 3 bases, with 7 bases between. The CDR3 has 12 residues. Germline V gene lookup returns CDR1 SNHLY and CDR2 FYNNEI. This chain's CDR3 is CASSALLYEQYF. In DNA form, the CDR3 reads TGTGCCAGCAGTGCACTCCTCTACGAGCAGTACTTC.

This clonotype was seen many times. The chain links TRBV7-8 to TRBJ2-1; 9 bases are shared with TRBD2. This CDR3 contains 17 residues. The ends lost 5 bases at V and 6 bases at J; junction bases unmatched: 14. Germline V gene lookup returns CDR1 SGHVS and CDR2 FQNEAQ. In nucleotides, the CDR3 is TGTGCCAGCAGCGACCTGCCGGGGGGACTAGCTATCAATGAGCAGTTCTTC. Residues: CASSDLPGGLAINEQFF.

This clonotype occurred a few times. CDR3 nucleotide sequence: TGCGCCAGCAGTAAAAGCTCCTATAATTCACCCCTCCACTTT. It specifies CASSKSSYNSPLHF. The gene calls are TRBV4-3 and TRBJ1-6; the D is unclear. V lost 6 bases and J lost 0, with 6 bases in between. The CDR3 runs to 14 residues. CDR1 and CDR2 from the germline V gene are LGHNA and YSLEER.

This clonotype was counted a few times. The chain uses TRBV6-2 or TRBV6-3 and TRBJ2-7; D uncertain. The germline V and J ends were trimmed by 7 bases and 3 bases, with 16 bases remaining between them. The CDR3 extends over 14 amino acids. The V gene's germline CDR1 is MNHEY and CDR2 SVGEGT. DNA of the CDR3: TGTGCCAGCACCCCTATCCAAACGGGCTACGAGCAGTACTTC. Protein product: CASTPIQTGYEQYF.

In its sample, this clonotype was seen a few times. The chain joins TRBV3-1 to TRBJ2-1; 8 bases map to TRBD2. The CDR3 extends over 16 amino acids. CDR1 is LGHDT, CDR2 YNNKEL, per germline (reference sequence). The ends lost 1 base at V and 9 bases at J; junction bases unmatched: 11. The CDR3 DNA reads TGTGCCAGCAGCCAAGTAAGCGGGAGCTTAAGTGGTGAGCAGTTCTTC. Its translation: CASSQVSGSLSGEQFF.

The table lists this clonotype with many counts. J is TRBJ1-1 and V is TRBV5-5; no definite D call. Germline V CDR1 and CDR2: SGHKS, YYEKEE (reference sequence). V lost 0 bases and J 6 bases, leaving 12 bases between the germline ends. This CDR3 is 14 amino acids long. The CDR3 spells CASSLERVRAEAFF. As DNA, the CDR3 is TGTGCCAGCAGCTTGGAACGGGTAAGGGCTGAAGCTTTCTTT.

This clonotype was seen ten or more times. This chain connects TRBV29-1 to TRBJ1-1; no reliable D call. The CDR3 totals 15 residues. Trimming left V 3 bases short and J 0 bases short, with 14 bases between. Germline V CDR1 and CDR2: SQVTM, ANQGSEA. The CDR3 region has the DNA TGCAGCGTTGAGGTTCGGGCAGCAATGAACACTGAAGCTTTCTTT. The encoded protein is CSVEVRAAMNTEAFF.

This clonotype was found a few times. J is TRBJ1-1 and V is TRBV20-1, with D tentatively TRBD1 (5 bases). Trimming took 6 bases from V and 7 from J, leaving 24 bases between them. CDR1 and CDR2 (germline): DFQATT, SNEGSKA (reference sequence). This CDR3 spans 15 amino acids. The CDR3 region is CSAPRIGTGGGEAFF. In DNA form, the CDR3 reads TGCAGTGCCCCCCGAATCGGCACCGGGGGGGGTGAAGCTTTCTTT.

This clonotype appeared many times. The V and J genes are TRBV6-2 or TRBV6-3 and TRBJ1-1, with D uncertain. V lost 2 bases, J lost 1 base, and 14 bases lay in between. This CDR3 has 16 amino acids. CDR1 is MNHEY, CDR2 SVGEGT, per germline. DNA of the CDR3: TGTGCCAGCAGTTACGTCGTGGGCGACCCGAACACTGAAGCTTTCTTT. It is translated as CASSYVVGDPNTEAFF.

The genes are TRBV10-1 and TRBJ1-4; a possible D gene is TRBD1 (6 bases). This CDR3 spans 14 amino acids. Germline CDR1 WNHNN, CDR2 SYGVQD (reference sequence). Trimming left V 3 bases short and J 6 bases short, with 11 bases between. CDR3 in amino acids: CASSDGGHDEKLFF. For the CDR3, the DNA is TGCGCCAGCAGTGACGGGGGGCACGATGAAAAACTGTTTTTT.

This clonotype has more than one count but fewer than ten. The chain employs TRBV28 and TRBJ2-3; 7 bases are shared with TRBD2. The germline CDR1 and CDR2 sequences are MDHEN and SYDVKM. With V trimmed by 4 bases and J by 2 bases, 9 bases remained unmatched. This CDR3 comprises 16 residues. The CDR3 is CASSSGGGANTDTQYF. CDR3 in DNA: TGTGCCAGCAGTTCCGGGGGAGGGGCGAACACAGATACGCAGTATTTT. Combining the CDR3 with reference TRBV28 and TRBJ2-3 gives the whole variable domain DVKVTQSSRYLVKRTGEKVFLECVQDMDHENMFWYRQDPGLGLRLIYFSYDVKMKEKGDIPEGYSVSREKKERFSLILESASTNQTSMYLCASSSGGGANTDTQYFGPGTRLTVL.

V is TRBV7-9 and J is TRBJ2-7; the D is unclear. This CDR3 is 11 amino acids long. V was pared by 11 bases and J by 3 bases, with 11 bases between. Germline CDR1 SEHNR, CDR2 FQNEAQ (reference sequence). The CDR3 loop reads CAVMGNYEQYF. The CDR3 bases are TGTGCCGTTATGGGGAACTACGAGCAGTACTTC.

A single count supports this clonotype. Being one base from a much bigger clone, this may be a read error. The V call is TRBV28, the J call TRBJ2-2; 7 nucleotides match TRBD2. The germline CDR1 and CDR2 sequences are MDHEN and SYDVKM. The CDR3 covers 14 residues. V was clipped by 8 bases and J by 7 bases; unmatched bases: 10. The CDR3 here is CASSTGGRIGELFF. CDR3 coding DNA: TGTGCCAGCTCTACTGGCGGGAGAATCGGGGAGCTGTTTTTT.

The chain carries TRBV3-1 and TRBJ2-1, with D perhaps assigned TRBD1 or TRBD2 (5 bases each). This CDR3 is 14 amino acids long. Germline loops: CDR1 LGHDT, CDR2 YNNKEL (reference sequence). With 8 bases removed from V and 0 bases from J, the gap between germline ends came to 11 bases. The DNA of the CDR3 is TGTGCCAGCGGGTCAGGGAGCTCCTACAATGAGCAGTTCTTC. Protein sequence: CASGSGSSYNEQFF.

This clonotype was observed a few times. The chain has TRBV29-1 and TRBJ2-7, with D possibly TRBD2 on 6 matching bases. This CDR3 spans 12 amino acids. Germline CDR1 and CDR2: SQVTM and ANQGSEA. V was trimmed by 4 bases and J by 0 bases, leaving 7 bases between them. The DNA of the CDR3 is TGCAGCGTTGGGGGGGACTCCTACGAGCAGTACTTC. Protein product: CSVGGDSYEQYF.